This T cell receptor (beta chain) comes out of a study of T cell clonotyping in hematopoietic cell transplantation. The data were produced by immunoSEQ multiplex PCR, yet TCRdb's version contains in-frame clones alone and is incomplete. The table has approximately 70,000 clones, roughly 94% seen once; the top ten hold roughly 1.5%. J was trimmed by 5 bases and V by 10 bases; bases with no gene match: 14. The CDR3 extends over 15 amino acids. Looked up from germline, CDR1 is MGHDK and CDR2 is SYGVNS. The source is a man in his fifties in good health. Some clones in this sample may be carry-over from other donors' samples. The V call is TRBV25-1, the J call TRBJ2-3; TRBD2 matches 8 bases. The sample comprised peripheral blood mononuclear cells. The CDR3 protein is CAISGGGRYRDTQYF. The CDR3 DNA reads as TGTGCCATCAGCGGCGGGGGGAGGTATAGAGATACGCAGTATTTT.